This T cell receptor beta chain originates from a study of cytomegalovirus exposure and HLA in healthy donors. As for the study in general: In an earlier analysis, approximately 120 million unique TCR beta sequences were found from some 170 million T cells. Samples from HLA-typed donors yielded about 85 million unique TCRs in an early data release. Findings and caveats of the study: Sequencing likely produced, as an artifact, a cluster of highly shared sequence variants. In a later analysis, TCR beta V- and J-gene trimming showed a link to a missense DCLRE1C variant.

Details on this clone: Its antigen is as yet unknown.

The study ran its PCR with 60 Vbeta and 13 Jbeta primers. Sequenced by immunoSEQ multiplex PCR; TCRdb stores in-frame clones only, minus some. The sample lists about 120,000 clones; about 76% were seen once. This clonotype was sampled from a woman aged 40 to 50 in good health and CMV-seropositive. Material for sequencing was PBMCs.

The CDR3 sequence: CASSDPPSGAKNIQYF. CDR3 nucleotide sequence: TGTGCCAGCAGTGATCCACCTTCAGGGGCCAAAAACATTCAGTACTTC. The J gene is TRBJ2-4, the V gene TRBV6-1, with D possibly being TRBD1 (5 bases). The germline V gene has CDR1 MNHNS and CDR2 SASEGT. CDR3 length: 16 residues. With 3 bases removed from V and 1 base from J, the gap between germline ends came to 13 bases.